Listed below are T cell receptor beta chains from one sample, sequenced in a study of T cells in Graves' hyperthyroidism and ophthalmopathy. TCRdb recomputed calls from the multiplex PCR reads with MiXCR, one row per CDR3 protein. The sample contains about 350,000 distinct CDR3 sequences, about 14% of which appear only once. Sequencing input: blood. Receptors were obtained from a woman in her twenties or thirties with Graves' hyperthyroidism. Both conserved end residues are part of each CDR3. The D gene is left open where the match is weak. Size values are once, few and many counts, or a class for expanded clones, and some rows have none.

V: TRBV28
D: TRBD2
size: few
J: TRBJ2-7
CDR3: CASSSLLAEYEQYF
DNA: TGTGCCAGCAGTTCCCTCCTAGCGGAATACGAGCAGTACTTC

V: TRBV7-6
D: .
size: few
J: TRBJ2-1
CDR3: CASWILGPGNEQFF
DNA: TGTGCCAGCTGGATTCTAGGACCGGGCAATGAGCAGTTCTTC

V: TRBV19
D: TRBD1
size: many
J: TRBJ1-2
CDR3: CASSIDSTGGDGYTF
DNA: TGTGCCAGTAGTATAGACTCGACAGGGGGTGACGGCTACACCTTC

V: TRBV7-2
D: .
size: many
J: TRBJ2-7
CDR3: CASSLADILSYEQYF
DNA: TGTGCCAGCAGCTTAGCGGACATACTCTCCTACGAGCAGTACTTC

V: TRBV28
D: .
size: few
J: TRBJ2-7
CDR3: CASRSTGFEQYF
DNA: TGTGCCAGCAGATCCACAGGGTTCGAGCAGTACTTC

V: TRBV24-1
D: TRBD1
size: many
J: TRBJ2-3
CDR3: CATSETGQNTDTQYF
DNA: TGTGCCACCAGTGAGACGGGACAGAATACAGATACGCAGTATTTT

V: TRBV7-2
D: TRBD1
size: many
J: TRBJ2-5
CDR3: CASSLTGGPKTQYF
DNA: TGTGCCAGCAGCTTGACAGGGGGCCCTAAGACCCAGTACTTC

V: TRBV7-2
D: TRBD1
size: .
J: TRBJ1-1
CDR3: CASSYPWTGSETFF
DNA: TGTGCCAGCAGCTACCCTTGGACAGGGAGTGAGACTTTCTTT

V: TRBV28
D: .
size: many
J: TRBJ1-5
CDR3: CASSFGSPQPQHF
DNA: TGTGCCAGCAGTTTCGGGTCGCCCCAGCCCCAGCATTTT

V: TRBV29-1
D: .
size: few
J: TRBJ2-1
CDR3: CSVEGQLGDEQFF
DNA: TGCAGCGTGGAGGGACAGTTAGGCGATGAGCAGTTCTTC

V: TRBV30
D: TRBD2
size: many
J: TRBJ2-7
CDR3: CAWTGTSGRTKQYF
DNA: TGTGCCTGGACCGGGACTAGCGGACGTACAAAGCAGTACTTC

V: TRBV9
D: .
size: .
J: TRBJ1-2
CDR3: CASSQGTRGYTF
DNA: TGTGCCAGCAGTCAGGGGACGCGGGGCTACACCTTC

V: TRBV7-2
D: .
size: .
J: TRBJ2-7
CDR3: CASSLDGSVEQYF
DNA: TGTGCCAGCAGCTTAGACGGGAGTGTCGAGCAGTACTTC

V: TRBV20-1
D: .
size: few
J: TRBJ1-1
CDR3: CSARDQGVFTEAFF
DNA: TGCAGTGCTAGAGATCAGGGTGTTTTCACTGAAGCTTTCTTT

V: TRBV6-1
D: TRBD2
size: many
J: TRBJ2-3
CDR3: CASSEAAGGARGQYF
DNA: TGTGCCAGCAGTGAAGCCGCGGGGGGGGCGCGAGGGCAGTATTTT

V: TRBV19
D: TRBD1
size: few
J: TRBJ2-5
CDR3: CASSSTGSQETQYF
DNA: TGTGCCAGCTCCTCGACAGGGTCCCAAGAGACCCAGTACTTC

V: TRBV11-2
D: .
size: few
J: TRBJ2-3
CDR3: CASSESLRGTPRADTQYF
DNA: TGTGCCAGCAGCGAATCCCTCCGCGGGACACCCCGGGCAGATACGCAGTATTTT

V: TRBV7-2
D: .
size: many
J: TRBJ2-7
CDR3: CASSLTLDNEQYF
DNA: TGTGCCAGCAGCCTCACCCTTGACAACGAGCAGTACTTC

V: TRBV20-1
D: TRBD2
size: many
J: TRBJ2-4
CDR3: CSAREVAGSSKNIQYF
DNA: TGCAGTGCTAGAGAAGTAGCGGGGTCGTCCAAAAACATTCAGTACTTC

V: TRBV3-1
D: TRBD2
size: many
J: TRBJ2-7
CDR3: CASSQAGATGEQYF
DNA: TGTGCCAGCAGCCAGGCGGGAGCAACGGGCGAGCAGTACTTC

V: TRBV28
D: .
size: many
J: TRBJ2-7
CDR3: CASSFPGAGYEQYF
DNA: TGTGCCAGCAGTTTCCCAGGGGCGGGTTACGAGCAGTACTTC

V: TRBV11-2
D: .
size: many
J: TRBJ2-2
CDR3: CASSRDRSLSGELFF
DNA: TGTGCCAGCAGCCGAGACAGATCCTTATCTGGGGAGCTGTTTTTT

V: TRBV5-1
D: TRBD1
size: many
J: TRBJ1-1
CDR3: CASRIGTGGTEAFF
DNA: TGCGCCAGCAGAATTGGAACAGGGGGCACTGAAGCTTTCTTT

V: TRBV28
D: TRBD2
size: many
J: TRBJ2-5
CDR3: CASSKTSGEEETQYF
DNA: TGTGCCAGCAGTAAGACTAGCGGTGAAGAAGAGACCCAGTACTTC

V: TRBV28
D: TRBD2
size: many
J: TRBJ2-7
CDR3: CASSFSAGGEQYF
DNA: TGTGCCAGCAGTTTTTCGGCGGGAGGCGAGCAGTACTTC

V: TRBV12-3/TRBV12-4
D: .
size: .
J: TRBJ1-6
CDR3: CASSFQLGDSPLHF
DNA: TGTGCCAGCAGTTTTCAGCTGGGGGATTCACCCCTCCACTTT

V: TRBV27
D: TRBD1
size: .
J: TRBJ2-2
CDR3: CASSKSSRGRDTGELFF
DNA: TGTGCCAGCAGTAAGTCCTCCAGGGGGCGCGACACCGGGGAGCTGTTTTTT

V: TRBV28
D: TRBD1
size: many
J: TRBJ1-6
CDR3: CASSLGGGSSYNSPLHF
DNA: TGTGCCAGCAGTTTAGGAGGGGGCAGCTCCTATAATTCACCCCTCCACTTT

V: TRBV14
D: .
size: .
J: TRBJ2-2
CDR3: CASSQDQAAGGTGELFF
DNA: TGTGCCAGCAGCCAAGATCAAGCGGCAGGGGGGACCGGGGAGCTGTTTTTT

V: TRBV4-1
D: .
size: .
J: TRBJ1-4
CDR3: CASSLWEGRSEKLFF
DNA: TGCGCCAGCAGCCTCTGGGAGGGGAGGTCGGAAAAACTGTTTTTT

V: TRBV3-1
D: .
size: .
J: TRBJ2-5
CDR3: CASSQDSSAQIRTQYF
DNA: TGTGCCAGCAGCCAAGATTCCAGCGCCCAAATTAGGACCCAGTACTTC

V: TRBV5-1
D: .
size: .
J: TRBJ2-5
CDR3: CASSPGPNQETQYF
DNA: TGCGCCAGCAGCCCCGGGCCAAACCAAGAGACCCAGTACTTC

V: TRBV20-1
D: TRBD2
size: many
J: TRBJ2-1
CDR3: CSANPGLGDTEQFF
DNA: TGCAGTGCTAATCCGGGACTAGGGGACACTGAGCAGTTCTTC

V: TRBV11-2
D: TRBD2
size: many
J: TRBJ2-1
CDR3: CASSFGLGTYNEQFF
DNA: TGTGCCAGCAGCTTCGGACTAGGAACATACAATGAGCAGTTCTTC

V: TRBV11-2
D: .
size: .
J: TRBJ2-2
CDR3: CASSLDRQTTGELFF
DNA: TGTGCCAGCAGCTTAGATCGACAGACCACCGGGGAGCTGTTTTTT

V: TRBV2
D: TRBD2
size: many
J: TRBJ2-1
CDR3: CASAAGGFNEQFF
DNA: TGTGCCAGCGCAGCGGGAGGGTTCAATGAGCAGTTCTTC

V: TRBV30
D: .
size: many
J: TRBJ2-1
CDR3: CAWSVLGGNNEQFF
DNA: TGTGCCTGGAGTGTACTCGGAGGAAATAATGAGCAGTTCTTC

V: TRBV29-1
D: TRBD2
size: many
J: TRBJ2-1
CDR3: CSVEGGRTSALRGEQFF
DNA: TGCAGCGTTGAAGGGGGGCGGACTAGCGCCCTTAGGGGTGAGCAGTTCTTC

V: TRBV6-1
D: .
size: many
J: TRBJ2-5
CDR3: CASISRSGDSQETQYF
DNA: TGTGCCAGCATCAGCCGGAGCGGAGACTCCCAAGAGACCCAGTACTTC

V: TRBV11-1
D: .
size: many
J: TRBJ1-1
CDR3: CASSFGGGEAFF
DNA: TGTGCCAGCAGCTTTGGAGGTGGTGAAGCTTTCTTT

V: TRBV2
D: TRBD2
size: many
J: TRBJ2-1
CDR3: CASSPQPGLAHNEQFF
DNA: TGTGCCAGCAGCCCCCAGCCGGGACTAGCGCACAATGAGCAGTTCTTC

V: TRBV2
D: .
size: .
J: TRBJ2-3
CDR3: CASSALSDTQYF
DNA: TGTGCCAGCAGCGCCCTCTCAGATACGCAGTATTTT

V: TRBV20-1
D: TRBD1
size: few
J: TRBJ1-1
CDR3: CSGSDPKQGSTEAFF
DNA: TGCAGTGGATCAGACCCAAAACAGGGGAGCACTGAAGCTTTCTTT

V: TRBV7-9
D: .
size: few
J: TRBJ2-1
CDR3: CASSVWEYEQFF
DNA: TGTGCCAGCAGCGTGTGGGAGTATGAGCAGTTCTTC

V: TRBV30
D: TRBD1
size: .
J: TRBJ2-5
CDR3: CACLHRGLGETQYF
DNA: TGTGCCTGTTTACACAGGGGGTTGGGCGAAACCCAGTACTTC

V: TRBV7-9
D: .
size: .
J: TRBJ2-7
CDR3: CASSLAGFSSYEQYF
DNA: TGTGCCAGCAGCTTAGCAGGTTTCAGCTCCTACGAGCAGTACTTC

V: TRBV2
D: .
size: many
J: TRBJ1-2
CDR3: CAWGGSYTNYGYTF
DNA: TGTGCCTGGGGGGGCTCATATACTAACTATGGCTACACCTTC

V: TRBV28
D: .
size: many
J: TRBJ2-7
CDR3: CASSLVNGNEQYF
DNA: TGTGCCAGCAGTTTGGTTAACGGAAACGAGCAGTACTTC

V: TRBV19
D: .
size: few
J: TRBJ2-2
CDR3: CASSIRHPSGELFF
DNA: TGTGCCAGTAGTATCCGACACCCTTCCGGGGAGCTGTTTTTT

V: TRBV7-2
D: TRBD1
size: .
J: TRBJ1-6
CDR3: CASSPRDSSYNSPLHF
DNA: TGTGCCAGCAGCCCACGGGACAGTAGCTATAATTCACCCCTCCACTTT

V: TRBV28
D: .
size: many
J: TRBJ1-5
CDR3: CASSHGLNQPQHF
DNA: TGTGCCAGCAGCCACGGTCTCAATCAGCCCCAGCATTTT

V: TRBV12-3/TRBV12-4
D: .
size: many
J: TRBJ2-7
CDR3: CASSFGTLKYEQYF
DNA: TGTGCCAGCAGTTTCGGGACTCTCAAGTACGAGCAGTACTTC

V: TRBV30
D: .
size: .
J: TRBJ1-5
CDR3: CAWSGQANQPQHF
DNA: TGTGCCTGGAGTGGACAGGCAAATCAGCCCCAGCATTTT

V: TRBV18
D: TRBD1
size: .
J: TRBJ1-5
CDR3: CASSPGQPNQPQHF
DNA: TGTGCCAGCTCACCGGGACAGCCCAATCAGCCCCAGCATTTT

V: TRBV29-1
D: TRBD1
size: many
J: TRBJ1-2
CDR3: CSVDTGGPPLYGYTF
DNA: TGCAGCGTTGACACAGGGGGCCCTCCCCTCTATGGCTACACCTTC

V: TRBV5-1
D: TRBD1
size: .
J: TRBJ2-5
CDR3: CASSYLPGQKETQYF
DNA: TGCGCCAGCAGCTACCTACCGGGACAGAAAGAGACCCAGTACTTC

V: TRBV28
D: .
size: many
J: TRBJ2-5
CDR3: CASSSLGGWGETQYF
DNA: TGTGCCAGCAGTTCCCTAGGGGGTTGGGGGGAGACCCAGTACTTC